This T cell receptor beta chain was retrieved from a study of blood T cells in healthy people across ages. Study-wide context: Every two T cells gave about one barcoded beta molecule via template switching. Overall study findings and caveats: Naive CD4+ cell counts and diversity both ran higher in long-lived than in aged donors.

Alongside a J-beta primer mix, a sample-barcoded 5' primer served in a second PCR lasting roughly 7 to 11 cycles. Each cDNA molecule was tagged by a template-switch adaptor that had 12 random nucleotides. MiXCR was run by TCRdb on the 5' RACE reads, yielding one entry per CDR3 protein. This repertoire shows some 1,800,000 distinct CDR3 sequences, about two fifths found once; its top ten account for 20% to 25%. Germline CDR1 SGHRS, CDR2 YFSETQ. J lost 13 bases, V lost 3 bases, and 19 bases had no gene match. This CDR3 is 16 amino acids long. Turning to this clonotype: Its antigen is not known.

The authors isolated at least 6.5 million PBMCs per sample. What was sequenced was blood. This sequence joins TRBV5-1 and TRBJ2-1; TRBD2 matches at 7 bases. This sequence was found in a human donor in good health. CDR3 protein: CASSSTLAAGWETQFF. CDR3 nucleotides: TGCGCCAGCAGCTCGACTCTAGCGGCGGGGTGGGAGACCCAGTTCTTC.